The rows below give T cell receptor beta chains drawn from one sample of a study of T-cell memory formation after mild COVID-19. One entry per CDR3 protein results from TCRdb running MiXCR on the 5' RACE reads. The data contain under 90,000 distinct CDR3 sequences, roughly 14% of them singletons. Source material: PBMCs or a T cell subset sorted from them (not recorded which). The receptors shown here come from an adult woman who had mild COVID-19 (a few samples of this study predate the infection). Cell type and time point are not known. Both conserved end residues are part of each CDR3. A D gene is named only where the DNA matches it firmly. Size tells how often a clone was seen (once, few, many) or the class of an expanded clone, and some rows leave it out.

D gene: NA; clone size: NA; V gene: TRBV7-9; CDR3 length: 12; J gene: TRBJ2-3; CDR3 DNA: TGTGCCAGCAGCCCCCATATAGATACGCAGTATTTT; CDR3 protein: CASSPHIDTQYF
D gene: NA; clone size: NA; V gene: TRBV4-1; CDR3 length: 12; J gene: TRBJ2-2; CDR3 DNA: TGCGCCAGCAGTCCCAATGAGAGGGAGCTGTTTTTT; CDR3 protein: CASSPNERELFF
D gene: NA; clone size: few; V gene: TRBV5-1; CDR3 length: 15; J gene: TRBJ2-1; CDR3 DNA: TGCGCCAGCAGCTCCAGCGGTAGCTCCTACAATGAGCAGTTCTTC; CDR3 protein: CASSSSGSSYNEQFF
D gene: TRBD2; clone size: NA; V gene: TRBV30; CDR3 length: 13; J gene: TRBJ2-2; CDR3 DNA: TGTGCCTGGAGTGTAGCGGGGCAGGGGGAGCTGTTTTTT; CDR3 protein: CAWSVAGQGELFF
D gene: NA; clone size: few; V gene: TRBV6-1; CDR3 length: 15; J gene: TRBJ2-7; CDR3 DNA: TGTGCCAGCAGTGAAGGACTCTACAGCTCCTACGAGCAGTACTTC; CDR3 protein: CASSEGLYSSYEQYF
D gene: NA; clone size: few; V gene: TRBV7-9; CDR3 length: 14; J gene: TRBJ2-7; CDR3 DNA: TGTGCCAGCAGCTTCAGCGGGCCAGGGGACGAGCAGTACTTC; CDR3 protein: CASSFSGPGDEQYF
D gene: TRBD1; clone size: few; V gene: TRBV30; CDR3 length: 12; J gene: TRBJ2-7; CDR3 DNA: TGTGCCTGGAGCCGACAGGGATGGGAGCAGTACTTC; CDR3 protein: CAWSRQGWEQYF
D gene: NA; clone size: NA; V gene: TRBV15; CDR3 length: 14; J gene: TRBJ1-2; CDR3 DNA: TGTGCCACCAGCAGAGCTCTTAACAACTATGGCTACACCTTC; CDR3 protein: CATSRALNNYGYTF
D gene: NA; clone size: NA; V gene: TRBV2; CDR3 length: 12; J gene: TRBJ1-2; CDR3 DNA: TGTGCCAGCAGTGAGGTTCACTATGGCTACACCTTC; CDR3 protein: CASSEVHYGYTF
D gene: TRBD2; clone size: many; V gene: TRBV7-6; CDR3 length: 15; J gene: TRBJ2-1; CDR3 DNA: TGTGCCAGCAGCCAGCTAGCGGGGGGGCGTCCTGAGCAGTTCTTC; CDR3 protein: CASSQLAGGRPEQFF
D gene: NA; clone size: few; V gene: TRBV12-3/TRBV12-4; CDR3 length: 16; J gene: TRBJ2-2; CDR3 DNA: TGTGCCAGCAGTTTTCAGAGGACACGGAACACCGGGGAGCTGTTTTTT; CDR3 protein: CASSFQRTRNTGELFF
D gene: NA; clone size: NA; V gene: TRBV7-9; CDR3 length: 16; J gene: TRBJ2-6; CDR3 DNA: TGTGCCAGCATCGGGGGCCACCCCTCTGGGGCCAACGTCCTGACTTTC; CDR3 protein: CASIGGHPSGANVLTF
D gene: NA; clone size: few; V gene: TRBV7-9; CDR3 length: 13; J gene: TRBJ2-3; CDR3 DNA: TGTGCCAGCAGACCGGGGACGACGGATACGCAGTATTTT; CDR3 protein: CASRPGTTDTQYF
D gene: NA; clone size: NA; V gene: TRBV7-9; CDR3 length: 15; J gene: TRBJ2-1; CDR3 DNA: TGTGCCAGCAGCTTAGACCTACTAACCTACAATGAGCAGTTCTTC; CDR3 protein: CASSLDLLTYNEQFF
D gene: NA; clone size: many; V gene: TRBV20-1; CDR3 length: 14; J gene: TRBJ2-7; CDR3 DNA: TGCAGTGCTAGAGATTCCGGGACCGCCTACGAGCAGTACTTC; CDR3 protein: CSARDSGTAYEQYF
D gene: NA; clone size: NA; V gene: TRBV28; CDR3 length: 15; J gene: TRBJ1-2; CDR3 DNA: TGTGCCAGCAGTTTACAAATGTTCTCTAACTATGGCTACACCTTC; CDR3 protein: CASSLQMFSNYGYTF
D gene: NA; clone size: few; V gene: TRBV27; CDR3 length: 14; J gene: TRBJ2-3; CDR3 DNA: TGTGCCAGCAGATTTGGCGGGGGCACAGATACGCAGTATTTT; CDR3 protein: CASRFGGGTDTQYF
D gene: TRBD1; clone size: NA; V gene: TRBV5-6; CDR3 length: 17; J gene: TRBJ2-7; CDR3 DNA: TGTGCCAGCAGCTTAGAACAGGGGCGACAGGGTTTATACGAGCAGTACTTC; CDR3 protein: CASSLEQGRQGLYEQYF
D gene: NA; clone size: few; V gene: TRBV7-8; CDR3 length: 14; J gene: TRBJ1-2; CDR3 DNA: TGTGCCAGCAGCCCAGGAGTTGGGGCATTACGCTACACCTTC; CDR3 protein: CASSPGVGALRYTF
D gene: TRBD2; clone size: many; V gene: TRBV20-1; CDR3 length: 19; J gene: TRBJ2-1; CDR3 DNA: TGCAGTGCTAGGTCTGATGGGACTAGCGGGAGTGTTCGGTCGAGTGAGCAGTTCTTC; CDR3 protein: CSARSDGTSGSVRSSEQFF
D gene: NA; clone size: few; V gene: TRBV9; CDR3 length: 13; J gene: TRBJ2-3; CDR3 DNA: TGTGCCAGCAGCGTAGGGGGTACAGATACGCAGTATTTT; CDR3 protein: CASSVGGTDTQYF
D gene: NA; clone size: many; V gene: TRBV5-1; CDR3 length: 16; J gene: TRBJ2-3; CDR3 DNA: TGCGCCAGCAGTCCTGGCCCTAGCAAATACACAGATACGCAGTATTTT; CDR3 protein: CASSPGPSKYTDTQYF
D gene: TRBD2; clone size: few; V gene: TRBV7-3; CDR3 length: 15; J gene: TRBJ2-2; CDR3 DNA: TGTGCCAGCAGCATAGCGGGCCCGAACACCGGGGAGCTGTTTTTT; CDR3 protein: CASSIAGPNTGELFF
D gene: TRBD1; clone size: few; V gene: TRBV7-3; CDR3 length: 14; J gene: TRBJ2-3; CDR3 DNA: TGTGCCAGCAGCGCCCAGGGGGGCACAGATACGCAGTATTTT; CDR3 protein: CASSAQGGTDTQYF
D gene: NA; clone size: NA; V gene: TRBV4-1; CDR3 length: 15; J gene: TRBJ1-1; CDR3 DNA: TGCGCCAGCAGCCACCAGGACCAAATGAACACTGAAGCTTTCTTT; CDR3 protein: CASSHQDQMNTEAFF
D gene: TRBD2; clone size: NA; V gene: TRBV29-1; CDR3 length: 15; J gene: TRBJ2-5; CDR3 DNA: TGCAGCGTCGACTCCCAACTAGCGGGGGGTGAGACCCAGTACTTC; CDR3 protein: CSVDSQLAGGETQYF
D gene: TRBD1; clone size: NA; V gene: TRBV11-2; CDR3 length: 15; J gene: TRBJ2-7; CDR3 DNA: TGTGCCAGCAGCGTGGGCAGGGGGAGCTCCTACGAGCAGTACTTC; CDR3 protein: CASSVGRGSSYEQYF
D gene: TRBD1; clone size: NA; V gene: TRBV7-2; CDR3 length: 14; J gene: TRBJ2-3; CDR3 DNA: TGTACTTTAGGGGGCAACAGGGGCACAGATACGCAGTATTTT; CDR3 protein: CTLGGNRGTDTQYF
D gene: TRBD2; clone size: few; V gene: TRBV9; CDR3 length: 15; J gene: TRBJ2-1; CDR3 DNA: TGTGCCAGCAGCGTAGTTGGGGGACTAGCGGATGAGCAGTTCTTC; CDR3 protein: CASSVVGGLADEQFF
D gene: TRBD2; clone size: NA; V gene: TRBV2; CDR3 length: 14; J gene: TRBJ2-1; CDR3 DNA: TGTGCCAGCAGGGGGACTAGCGGGGAGGCTGAGCAGTTCTTC; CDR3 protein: CASRGTSGEAEQFF
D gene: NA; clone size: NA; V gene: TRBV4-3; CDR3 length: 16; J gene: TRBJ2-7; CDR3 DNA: TGCGCCAGCAGCCAAGATCCGCGGGCCATCCTCTACGAGCAGTACTTC; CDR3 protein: CASSQDPRAILYEQYF
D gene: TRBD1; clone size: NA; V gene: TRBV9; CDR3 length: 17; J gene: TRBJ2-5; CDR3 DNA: TGTGCCAGCAGCCCAGGACAGGGGCTCCGAATTTCAGAGACCCAGTACTTC; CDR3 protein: CASSPGQGLRISETQYF
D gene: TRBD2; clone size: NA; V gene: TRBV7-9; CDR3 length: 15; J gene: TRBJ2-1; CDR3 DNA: TGTGCCAGCAGCTTAGGGACTAGAACCGTCATAGAGCAGTTCTTC; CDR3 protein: CASSLGTRTVIEQFF
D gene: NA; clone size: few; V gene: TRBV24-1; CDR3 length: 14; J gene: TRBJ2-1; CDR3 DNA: TGTGCCACCAGTGAGAAGGGCTCCTACAATGAGCAGTTCTTC; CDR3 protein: CATSEKGSYNEQFF
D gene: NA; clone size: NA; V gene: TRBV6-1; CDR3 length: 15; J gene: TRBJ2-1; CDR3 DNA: TGTGCCAGCCTTACAGAAAGTTTCGCCCCGGGTGAGCAGTTCTTC; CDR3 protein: CASLTESFAPGEQFF
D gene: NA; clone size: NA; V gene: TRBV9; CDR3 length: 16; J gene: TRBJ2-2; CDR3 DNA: TGTGCCAGCAGCGTAGCTCCGGGGGCGGACACCGGGGAGCTGTTTTTT; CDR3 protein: CASSVAPGADTGELFF
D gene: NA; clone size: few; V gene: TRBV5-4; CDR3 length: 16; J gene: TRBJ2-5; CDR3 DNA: TGTGCCAGCAGCCTACGGTTAGAGGAAGGCGTTGAGACCCAGTACTTC; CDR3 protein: CASSLRLEEGVETQYF
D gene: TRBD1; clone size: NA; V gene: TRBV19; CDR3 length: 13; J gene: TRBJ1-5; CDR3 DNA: TGTGCCAGTACCACAGGGGCCAATCAGCCCCAGCATTTT; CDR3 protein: CASTTGANQPQHF
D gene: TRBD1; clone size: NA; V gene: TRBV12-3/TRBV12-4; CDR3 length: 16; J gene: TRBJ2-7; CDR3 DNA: TGTGCCAGCAGTTTACGCGTTGGGACAGGGGGAGACGAGCAGTACTTC; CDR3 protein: CASSLRVGTGGDEQYF
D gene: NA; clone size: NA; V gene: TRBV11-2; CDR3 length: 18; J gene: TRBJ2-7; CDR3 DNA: TGTGCCAGCAGCCCTACCCCTAGGCCGGACTATGGGTCCTACGAGCAGTACTTC; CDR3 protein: CASSPTPRPDYGSYEQYF
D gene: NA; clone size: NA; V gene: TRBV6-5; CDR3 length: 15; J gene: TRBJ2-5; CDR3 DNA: TGTGCCAGCAGTCACCAGGGGCGTCCCCAAGAGACCCAGTACTTC; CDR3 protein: CASSHQGRPQETQYF
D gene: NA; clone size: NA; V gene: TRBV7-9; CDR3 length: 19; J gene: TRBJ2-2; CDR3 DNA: TGTGCCAGCAGCTTAACCTACGACAGGCGACAACAAAACACCGGGGAGCTGTTTTTT; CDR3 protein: CASSLTYDRRQQNTGELFF
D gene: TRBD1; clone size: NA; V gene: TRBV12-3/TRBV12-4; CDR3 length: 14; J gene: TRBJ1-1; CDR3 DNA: TGTGCCAGCAGCGGGACAGGGGGATGGACTGAAGCTTTCTTT; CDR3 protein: CASSGTGGWTEAFF
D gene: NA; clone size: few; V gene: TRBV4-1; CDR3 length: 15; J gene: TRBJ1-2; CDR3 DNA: TGCGCCAGCAGCCAAGACCCCGGGAATAACTATGGCTACACCTTC; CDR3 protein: CASSQDPGNNYGYTF
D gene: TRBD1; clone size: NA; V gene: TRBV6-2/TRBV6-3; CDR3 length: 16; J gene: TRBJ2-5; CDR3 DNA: TGTGCCAGCAGTTTCGCCCCGGGACAGGGGCACGAGACCCAGTACTTC; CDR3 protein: CASSFAPGQGHETQYF
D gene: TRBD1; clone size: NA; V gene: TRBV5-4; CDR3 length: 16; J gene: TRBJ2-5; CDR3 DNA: TGTGCCAGCAGCTTGGGGACAGGGGGAACCCAAGAGACCCAGTACTTC; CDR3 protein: CASSLGTGGTQETQYF
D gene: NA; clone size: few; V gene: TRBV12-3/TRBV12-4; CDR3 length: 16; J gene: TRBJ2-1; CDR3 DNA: TGTGCCAGCAGCACTGGGGGGTCCGCGGTATACAATGAGCAGTTCTTC; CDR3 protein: CASSTGGSAVYNEQFF
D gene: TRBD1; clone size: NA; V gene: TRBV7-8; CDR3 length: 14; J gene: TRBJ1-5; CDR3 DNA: TGTGCCACCGAGAGACAGGGAGGCAATCAGCCCCAGCATTTT; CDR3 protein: CATERQGGNQPQHF
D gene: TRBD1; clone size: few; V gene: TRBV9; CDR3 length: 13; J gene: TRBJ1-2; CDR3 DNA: TGTGCCAGCAGCGTAAGGGACAGCTATGGCTACACCTTC; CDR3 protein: CASSVRDSYGYTF
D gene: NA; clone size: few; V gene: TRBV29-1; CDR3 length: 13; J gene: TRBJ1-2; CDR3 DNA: TGCAGCCTAAAGTCTTCAGGGGAGCATGGCTACACCTTC; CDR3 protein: CSLKSSGEHGYTF
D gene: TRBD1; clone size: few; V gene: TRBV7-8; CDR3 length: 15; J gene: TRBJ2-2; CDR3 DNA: TGTGCCAGCAGCCTGACAGGGGGCTTGGCCGGGGAGCTGTTTTTT; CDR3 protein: CASSLTGGLAGELFF
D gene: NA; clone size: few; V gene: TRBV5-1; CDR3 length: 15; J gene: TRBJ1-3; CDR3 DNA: TGCGCCAGCAGCCACGGACGTATCTCTGGAAACACCATATATTTT; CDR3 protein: CASSHGRISGNTIYF
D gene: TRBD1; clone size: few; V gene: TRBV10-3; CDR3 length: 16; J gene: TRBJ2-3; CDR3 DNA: TGTGCCATCAGTGAGACGGGACAGGGGTGGACAGATACGCAGTATTTT; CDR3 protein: CAISETGQGWTDTQYF
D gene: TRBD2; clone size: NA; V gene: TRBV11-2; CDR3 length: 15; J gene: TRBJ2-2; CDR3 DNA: TGTGCCAGCCTGGGACTAGCGGCGAACACCGGGGAGCTGTTTTTT; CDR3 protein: CASLGLAANTGELFF
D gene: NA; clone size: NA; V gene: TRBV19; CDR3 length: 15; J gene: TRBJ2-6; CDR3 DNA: TGTGCCAGTAGTATCCCCGGGGGTGGGGCCAACGTCCTGACTTTC; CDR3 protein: CASSIPGGGANVLTF
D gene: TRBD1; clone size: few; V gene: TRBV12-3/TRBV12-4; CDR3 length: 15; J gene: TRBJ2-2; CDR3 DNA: TGTGCCAGCAGTTCGATGACAGGGTACACCGGGGAGCTGTTTTTT; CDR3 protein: CASSSMTGYTGELFF
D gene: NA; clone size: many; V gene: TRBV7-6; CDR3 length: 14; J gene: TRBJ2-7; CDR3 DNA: TGTGCCAGCAGCTTAGGGAATGACGGATACGAGCAGTACTTC; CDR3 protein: CASSLGNDGYEQYF
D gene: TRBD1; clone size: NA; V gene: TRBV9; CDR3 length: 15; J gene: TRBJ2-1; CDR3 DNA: TGTGCCAGCAGCGTAGCAGGGACAGTATACAATGAGCAGTTCTTC; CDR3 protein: CASSVAGTVYNEQFF
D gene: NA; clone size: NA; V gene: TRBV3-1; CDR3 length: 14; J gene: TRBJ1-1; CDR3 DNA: TGTGCCAGCAGTTCCTCGGTGACGAACACTGAAGCTTTCTTT; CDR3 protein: CASSSSVTNTEAFF